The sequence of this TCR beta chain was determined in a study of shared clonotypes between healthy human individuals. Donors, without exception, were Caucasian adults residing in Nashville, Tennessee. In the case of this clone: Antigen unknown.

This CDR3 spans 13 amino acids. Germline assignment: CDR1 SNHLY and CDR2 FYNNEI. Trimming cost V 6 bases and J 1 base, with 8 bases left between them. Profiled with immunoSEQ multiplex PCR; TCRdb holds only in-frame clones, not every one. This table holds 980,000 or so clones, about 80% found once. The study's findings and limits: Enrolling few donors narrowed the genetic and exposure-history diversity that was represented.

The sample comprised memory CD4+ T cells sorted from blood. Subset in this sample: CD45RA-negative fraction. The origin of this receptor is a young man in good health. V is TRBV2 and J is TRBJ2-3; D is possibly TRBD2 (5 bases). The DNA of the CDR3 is TGTGCCAGCAGGAGGACTGGCACAGATACGCAGTATTTT. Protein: CASRRTGTDTQYF.